Listed here is a single TCR beta chain. This clone was counted between two and nine times. Its antigen specificity is not known. There are no base qualities to consult, and no much larger clone falls within one base. CDR1 and CDR2 are drawn from the germline V gene (reference sequence): MNHNY, SVGAGI. Spanning cysteine to phenylalanine, the CDR3 consists of 15 amino acids. This entry keeps only the CDR3 DNA: 45 bases, framed from base 1. Germline trimming: 2 bases from V, 5 bases from J; junction bases outside gene matches: 8. This sample is drawn from a study of blood T cell repertoires in COVID-19 (dated by TCRdb to about 2020). Some background on the complete study: Samples covering the acute and convalescent phases of COVID-19 were provided by collaborators in the United States, Italy and Spain. The samples were drawn from the first 160 participants of the ongoing ImmuneRACE study and from 1,200 or so subjects provided by 6 global collaborators. The dataset comprised deeply sampled blood TCRbeta repertoires from subjects exposed to, actively infected with, or recovered from COVID-19. The material from the prospective study consisted of cDNA or gDNA derived from T cells, B-cell-depleted T cells, or PBMCs. Where HLA class I and class II types were available, the types were taken from metadata supplied by the sample provider, not from assay-based typing. A de-identified subject ID, COVID-19 status, age in years and sex were almost always included in the sample metadata. The repertoires were released in a freely available public database meant as a resource for research on the immune response to SARS-CoV-2.

The immunoSEQ Assay, a bias-controlled multiplex PCR, was used to amplify TCRbeta CDR3 regions from genomic DNA. The authors' pipeline ran thus. The number of nucleated cells in each sample was estimated from the amplification of reference gene primers within the assay. To quantify the absolute abundance of each unique TCRbeta CDR3 rearrangement, sequence reads were collapsed and filtered. For each sample, productive Simpson clonality was calculated by taking the square root of Simpson's diversity index across productive rearrangements. TCRdb mirrors the immuneACCESS table, restricted to in-frame sequences. Some clones are absent from its copies; in checked studies, under half trace to an unresolved V gene, and the reason for the others is unknown. V, J and clone size were drawn from that table, and D and trimming were deduced from the DNA. The sample has tens of thousands of clones on record, 87% of them singletons. The ten largest clones represent roughly 2.1% of the sample.

Collaborating institutions collected whole blood in K2EDTA tubes following their own protocols. For TCRbeta analysis, collaborator samples were shipped as frozen whole blood, as isolated PBMCs, or as DNA extracted from either sample type. Study-wide findings and limitations: The amount of clinical and demographic metadata varied by source and participant and was provided uncurated.

In this chain, TRBV6-6 is recombined with TRBJ1-2, with 7 junctional bases fitting TRBD1. Sequenced material: peripheral blood. The source of this sequence is a man between 50 and 59 years old with active or convalescent COVID-19. The nucleotides read TGTGCCAGCAGTTACGAGGGGGCCCTATCATATGGCTACACCTTC. This is translated as CASSYEGALSYGYTF.